One sample yielded the 10 T cell receptor beta chains listed below, sequenced in a study of blood T cell repertoires in COVID-19. TCRdb keeps only in-frame clones here, not all; method: immunoSEQ multiplex PCR. The top ten hold around 7.5% of the sample, which has 51,000 or so clones, under 85% seen once. The sequenced sample was peripheral blood. The source of these receptors is a man between 65 and 85 years old with active COVID-19.

The chain links TRBV7-2 to TRBJ1-2; 11 bases align to TRBD1. The germline CDR1 and CDR2 sequences are SGHTA and FQGNSA. V shed 6 bases and J 7 bases; nucleotides not matched to a gene: 10. The CDR3 has 15 residues. Written as DNA, the CDR3 is TGTGCCAGCAGTCTACAGGGACAGGGGGTAGGTGGCTACACCTTC. Encoded protein: CASSLQGQGVGGYTF.

By sample share, this clone is medium-sized. The same CDR3 arises from other DNA sequences in this sample as well. V usage is TRBV10-3 and J usage is TRBJ1-5; 7 positions match TRBD1. This CDR3 spans 14 amino acids. Germline V gene lookup returns CDR1 ENHRY and CDR2 SYGVKD. The V and J ends lost 11 bases and 0 bases, in that order; junction bases with no gene match: 7. For the CDR3, the DNA is TGTGCCTCCGGGACAGCAGATAGCAATCAGCCCCAGCATTTT. This translates into CASGTADSNQPQHF.

For this clone: The sample carries other DNA sequences with the same CDR3. The CDR3 sequence: CASSLAGTGRNEKLFF. Here the CDR3 DNA reads TGTGCCAGCAGCTTAGCGGGGACAGGGAGGAATGAAAAACTGTTTTTT. The rearrangement uses TRBV7-9 and TRBJ1-4; 9 nucleotides agree with TRBD1. V lost 0 bases to trimming and J lost 5 bases; unmatched junction nucleotides: 4. The CDR3 consists of 16 residues. The germline V gene has CDR1 SEHNR and CDR2 FQNEAQ (reference sequence).

V is TRBV9 and J is TRBJ1-4; 12 bases line up with TRBD1. V trimming: 2 bases; J trimming: 2 bases; junction bases outside the gene matches: 1. The CDR3 has 16 amino acids. Germline V gene data show CDR1 as SGDLS and CDR2 as YYNGEE. In DNA, the CDR3 is TGTGCCAGCAGCGTTGGGACAGGGGGCACTAATGAAAAACTGTTTTTT. It yields the protein CASSVGTGGTNEKLFF. Supplemented by reference TRBV9 and TRBJ1-4, the full variable domain reads DSGVTQTPKHLITATGQRVTLRCSPRSGDLSVYWYQQSLDQGLQFLIQYYNGEERAKGNILERFSAQQFPDLHSELNLSSLELGDSALYFCASSVGTGGTNEKLFFGSGTQLSVL.

This sequence joins TRBV19 and TRBJ1-4; 8 bases agree with TRBD1. Germline CDR1 reads LNHDA; CDR2 reads SQIVND (reference sequence). This CDR3 contains 15 residues. Trimming removed 5 bases from V and 8 bases from J; junction bases left unmatched: 10. The CDR3 nucleotides read TGTGCCAGTAGTCCTCGACAGGGGTTGGAGGAAAAACTGTTTTTT. As protein: CASSPRQGLEEKLFF. Full variable domain (missing parts from reference TRBV19 and TRBJ1-4): DGGITQSPKYLFRKEGQNVTLSCEQNLNHDAMYWYRQDPGQGLRLIYYSQIVNDFQKGDIAEGYSVSREKKESFPLTVTSAQKNPTAFYLCASSPRQGLEEKLFFGSGTQLSVL.

The chain joins TRBV3-1 (or the pseudogene TRBV3-2) to TRBJ1-5; D gene ambiguous. The CDR3 loop spans 13 amino acids. With 0 bases removed from V and 5 bases from J, the gap between germline ends came to 5 bases. From germline, CDR1 is LGHDT and CDR2 YNNKEL (reference sequence). CDR3 DNA sequence: TGTGCCAGCAGCCAAGATCGGGATCAGCCCCAGCATTTT. It specifies CASSQDRDQPQHF.

The chain has TRBV11-3 and TRBJ2-3; 8 nucleotides align to TRBD2. Germline CDR1 reads SGHNT; CDR2 reads YENEEA. V shed 3 bases and J 6 bases; nucleotides not matched to a gene: 5. The CDR3 extends over 14 amino acids. The CDR3 bases are TGTGCCAGCAGCTTGGATCGGGGGGGGGATACGCAGTATTTT. Its protein product is CASSLDRGGDTQYF.

This chain uses TRBV30 with TRBJ2-3; 8 bases agree with TRBD2. This CDR3 is built from 12 residues. V lost 4 bases to trimming and J lost 4 bases; unmatched junction nucleotides: 1. Germline V gene data show CDR1 as GTSNPN and CDR2 as SVGIG (reference sequence). For the CDR3, the DNA is TGTGCCTGGAACGGGGGGGCAGATACGCAGTATTTT. Its translation is CAWNGGADTQYF.

The chain employs TRBV4-1 and TRBJ1-3, with TRBD1 as a possible D gene (6 bases). Trimming pared 1 base from V and 7 bases from J, leaving 20 bases between. The CDR3 spans 17 residues. The germline CDR1 and CDR2 sequences are MGHRA and YSYEKL. CDR3 loop: CASSQVAVQGTTNTIYF. As DNA, the CDR3 is TGCGCCAGCAGCCAAGTCGCTGTACAGGGTACGACGAACACCATATATTTT.

This chain uses TRBV18 with TRBJ2-7; TRBD2 agrees at 10 bases. Germline lookup yields CDR1 KGHSH and CDR2 LQKENI. The junction had 18 bases not matched to a gene; V was cut back by 3 bases and J by 7 bases. This CDR3 is built from 18 residues. The CDR3 DNA follows: TGTGCCAGCTCACCGAGACAGGACGGACTAGCGGTCCTTGGGGAGCAGTACTTC. Translated: CASSPRQDGLAVLGEQYF.